This T cell receptor beta chain is from a study of cytomegalovirus exposure and HLA in healthy donors. The study's findings and limits: In a later analysis, a missense DCLRE1C variant was linked to TCR beta V- and J-gene trimming.

The CDR3 runs to 15 residues. CDR1 and CDR2 from the germline V gene are MNHEY and SVGAGI. Trimming took off 0 bases at V and 2 bases at J, with 11 bases between the two ends. As for this clone: The antigen remains undetermined.

Researchers ran the PCR with 60 Vbeta and 13 Jbeta primers. Data came from immunoSEQ multiplex PCR; TCRdb stores just in-frame clones and leaves some out. Of about 130,000 clones listed, 70% to 85% are singletons. This receptor was obtained from a man aged 50 to 59 in good health and CMV-seronegative. This chain links TRBV6-5 with TRBJ2-7, with D perhaps TRBD1 (5 bases). Source material: PBMCs. CDR3 in DNA: TGTGCCAGCAGTTACTCGGGGCCGAATCCCTACGAGCAGTACTTC. As protein: CASSYSGPNPYEQYF.